This entry is about one T cell receptor (beta chain). Its antigen is still unknown. Germline V gives CDR1 SGHVS, CDR2 FQNEAQ. CDR3 size: 16 residues. The trim removed 8 bases at V and 2 bases at J, leaving 6 bases unmatched. This specimen belongs to a study of cytomegalovirus exposure and HLA in healthy donors. Findings and caveats of the study: Later analysis identified several of the most significant clusters that appeared linked to common viral pathogens.

Both 60 Vbeta primers and 13 Jbeta primers went into the PCR. Repertoires were generated with immunoSEQ multiplex PCR, while TCRdb's copy carries only in-frame clones and drops some. The sample carries 160,000 or so clones, approximately 72% recorded once. The donors were healthy bone marrow donors. Sequencing input: PBMCs. The TCR was taken from a human donor in good health. The chain recombines TRBV7-8 with TRBJ2-3, with 14 bases identical to TRBD2. CDR3 coding DNA: TGTGCCAGCGGAGGACTAGCGGGGGGCAACACAGATACGCAGTATTTT. The encoded protein is CASGGLAGGNTDTQYF.